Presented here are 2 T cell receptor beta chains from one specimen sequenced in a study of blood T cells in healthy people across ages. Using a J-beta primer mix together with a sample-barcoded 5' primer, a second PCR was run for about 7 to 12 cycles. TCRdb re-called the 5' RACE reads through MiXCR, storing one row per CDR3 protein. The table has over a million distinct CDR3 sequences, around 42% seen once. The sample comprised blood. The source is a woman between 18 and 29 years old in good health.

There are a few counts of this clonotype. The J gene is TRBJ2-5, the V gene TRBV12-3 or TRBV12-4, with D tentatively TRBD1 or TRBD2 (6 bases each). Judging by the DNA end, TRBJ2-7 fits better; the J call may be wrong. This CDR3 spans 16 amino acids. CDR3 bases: TGTGCCAGCAGTTATAAGGGGGGCCCTGCGCACTACGAGCAGTACTTC. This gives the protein CASSYKGGPAHYEQYF.

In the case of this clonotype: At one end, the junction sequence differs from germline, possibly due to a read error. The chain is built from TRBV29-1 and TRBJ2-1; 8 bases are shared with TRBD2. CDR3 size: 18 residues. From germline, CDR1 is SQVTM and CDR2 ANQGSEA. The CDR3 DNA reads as TGCAGCTTCTTGCCCACGGGGGGGGCGGGAAGCTCCTACACTGAGCAGTTCTTC. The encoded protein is CSFLPTGGAGSSYTEQFF.